This T cell receptor (beta chain) comes out of a study of CD8 T cells in ankylosing spondylitis. Study findings and constraints: A TCR beta motif made of 7 to 9 highly homologous variants seemed typical of ankylosing spondylitis blood.

The sample holds many counts of this clonotype. Its target is unknown. With 6 bases removed from V and 3 bases from J, the gap between germline ends came to 20 bases. The CDR3 is 15 amino acids. The germline V gene encodes CDR1 SQVTM and CDR2 ANQGSEA. In making TCR beta libraries, quantitative 5'-RACE with molecular barcodes was used. TCRdb itself ran the 5' RACE reads through MiXCR, one entry per CDR3 protein. The data show about 220,000 distinct CDR3 sequences, about 6.7% seen once. This chain connects TRBV29-1 to TRBJ2-5; TRBD2 is a possible D gene (5 bases). The sample taken for sequencing was blood, either unsorted or a sorted T cell fraction (not recorded which). This TCR came from a male donor with ankylosing spondylitis. In nucleotides, the CDR3 is TGCAGCGTCTGGGCTGGAGGAGGCAGAGAAGAGACCCAGTACTTC. Protein sequence: CSVWAGGGREETQYF.